This TCR beta chain stems from a study of T cells after yellow fever vaccination. TCRdb reprocessed the 5' RACE reads with MiXCR, giving one entry per CDR3 protein. The profile shows 180,000 or so distinct CDR3 sequences, 11% of them singletons. Germline V gene sequence: CDR1 SGDLS, CDR2 YYNGEE. J gave up 3 bases and V 3 bases, and 11 bases lay outside the gene matches. CDR3 length: 16 amino acids. The receptor's source is a man aged 18 to 29 who received the YFV17D yellow fever vaccine. The V and J genes are TRBV9 and TRBJ1-1, with TRBD1 matching over 7 bases. Sequencing used CD8+ T cells sorted from PBMCs, obtained 15 days after the yellow fever booster vaccination. The CDR3 sequence is CASSERDRVKDTEAFF. DNA for the CDR3: TGTGCCAGCAGCGAAAGAGACAGGGTGAAGGACACTGAAGCTTTCTTT.